The T cell receptor beta chain under discussion was sequenced for a study of CD8 T cells in ankylosing spondylitis. TCRdb processed the 5' RACE reads anew with MiXCR; each CDR3 protein has one entry. The top ten clones hold over 4% of a sample with about 140,000 distinct CDR3 sequences, about an eighth of them seen once. This clonotype has ten or more counts. The CDR3 totals 16 residues. The V gene's germline CDR1 is LNHNV and CDR2 YYDKDF (reference sequence). Between the trimmed V and J ends, which lost 4 bases and 1 base, there was a span of 16 bases. The TCR was taken from a female donor with ankylosing spondylitis or in good health (not recorded which). The rearrangement joins TRBV15 to TRBJ1-1, with a weak D call TRBD1 (6 bases). Material: blood, either unsorted or a sorted T cell fraction (not recorded which). CDR3 region: CATSTSWAQGNTEAFF. As DNA, the CDR3 is TGTGCCACCAGCACCTCCTGGGCACAGGGGAACACTGAAGCTTTCTTT.